This TCR beta chain was identified in a study of CD4 T cells in relation to SARS-CoV-2 and coronaviruses. Losses at the gene ends were 1 base for V and 5 bases for J; bases not matched to a gene: 9. Germline V gene data show CDR1 as WNHNN and CDR2 as SYGVQD (reference sequence). The CDR3 sequence is 17 residues long. CD4+ T cells from unexposed donors were obtained before the COVID-19 pandemic (2011-2018). Clones were sequenced by immunoSEQ multiplex PCR, and TCRdb holds only the in-frame ones, with some missing. The data hold under 70,000 clones, with about nine tenths observed a single time. V and J are TRBV10-1 and TRBJ2-1, with 9 bases that match TRBD2. The sample was memory CD4+ T cells from PBMCs. The source is a human donor in good health. CDR3 nucleotide sequence: TGCGCCAGCAGTGAGTTCGTAGCGGGAGTAGGTAACAATGAGCAGTTCTTC. It is translated as CASSEFVAGVGNNEQFF.